A selection of T cell receptor beta chains follows, all from one sample in a study of T cell responses to AZD1222 COVID-19 vaccine. Assay: immunoSEQ multiplex PCR; the TCRdb copy retains only in-frame clones and omits some. The sample records roughly 100,000 clones, more than 70% being singletons. The sample consisted of peripheral blood, taken 28 days after the second AZD1222 dose. These receptors originate from an adult who received the AZD1222 COVID-19 vaccine. CDR3s include the opening cysteine and the closing phenylalanine or tryptophan. The D gene is left open where the match is weak. For some rows the clone size is stated as once, few or many, or as a class when expanded; others skip it.

V	D	J	size	DNA	CDR3
TRBV29-1	TRBD1	TRBJ1-4	-	TGCAGCGCCAGGGACAGTCCTAATGAAAAACTGTTTTTT	CSARDSPNEKLFF
TRBV7-3	TRBD2	TRBJ2-1	once	TGTGCCAGCAGCTTGGCGGGGGGACAAGATGAGCAGTTCTTC	CASSLAGGQDEQFF
TRBV11-2	-	TRBJ2-1	once	TGTGCCAGCAGCCTGGGACACCCTTCCTACAATGAGCAGTTCTTC	CASSLGHPSYNEQFF
TRBV7-9	TRBD1	TRBJ2-7	-	TGTGCCAGCAGCCAAGGGACAGACGAGCAGTACTTC	CASSQGTDEQYF
TRBV6-2/TRBV6-3	-	TRBJ2-7	few	TGTGCCAGCAGCCAGGCCTCCTACGAGCAGTACTTC	CASSQASYEQYF
TRBV20-1	-	TRBJ2-7	once	TGCAGTGCCGCTCAGGGCTACGAGCAGTACTTC	CSAAQGYEQYF
TRBV9	-	TRBJ1-1	-	TGTGCCAGCAGTTACGGAGGGAACACTGAAGCTTTCTTT	CASSYGGNTEAFF
TRBV15	-	TRBJ1-5	-	TGTGCCACCAGCAGGGACCGGGGGGGGAGCAATCAGCCCCAGCATTTT	CATSRDRGGSNQPQHF
TRBV9	TRBD1	TRBJ2-3	-	TGTGCCAGCAGCGGCGACAGGGGTAGCACAGATACGCAGTATTTT	CASSGDRGSTDTQYF
TRBV7-2	TRBD1	TRBJ2-7	-	TGTGCCAGCAGCTTAGGGCAGGGGGATACCTACGAGCAGTACTTC	CASSLGQGDTYEQYF
TRBV10-1	-	TRBJ1-6	-	TGCGCCAGCAGTCAACGGCCGGCCAATTCACCCCTCCACTTT	CASSQRPANSPLHF
TRBV5-4	TRBD2	TRBJ2-1	-	TGTGCCAGCAGCTTGGTAGAGCGGGGGGGAGGTGAGCAGTTCTTC	CASSLVERGGGEQFF
TRBV28	-	TRBJ1-6	-	TGTGCCAGCAGTTTCGGGTTATGGGATAATTCACCCCTCCACTTT	CASSFGLWDNSPLHF
TRBV28	-	TRBJ1-6	-	TGTGCCAGCAGTTTCCAGGTTAATTCACCCCTCCACTTT	CASSFQVNSPLHF
TRBV18	-	TRBJ1-3	-	TGTGCCAGCTCCGCCCTAGCCCCCCAGGGATCATACATCTCTGGAAACACCATATATTTT	CASSALAPQGSYISGNTIYF
TRBV7-2	-	TRBJ2-1	-	TGTGCCAGCAGCTTTCAGGGCCAAAGCTGGGGCAATGAGCAGTTCTTC	CASSFQGQSWGNEQFF
TRBV5-5	-	TRBJ1-5	once	TGTGCCAGCAGTCTCGCGGGGACGGATCAGCCCCAGCATTTT	CASSLAGTDQPQHF
TRBV19	-	TRBJ2-3	-	TGTGCCAGTAAGTCTGGAGGAAATACGCAGTATTTT	CASKSGGNTQYF
TRBV6-2/TRBV6-3	-	TRBJ1-6	-	TGTGCCAGCAGTTATCTCACCATCGGTAAATCACCCCTCCACTTT	CASSYLTIGKSPLHF
TRBV27	-	TRBJ1-4	-	TGTGCCAGCAGTTTAACGTCCCATAAGACTGGAAAACTGTTTTTT	CASSLTSHKTGKLFF
TRBV2	-	TRBJ1-6	-	TGTGCCAGCAGTGAAACCCCGTTGGGGGGCTTGTCACCCCTCCACTTT	CASSETPLGGLSPLHF
TRBV24-1	TRBD2	TRBJ2-1	-	TGTGCCACCAGTGAAGGCCCCGGACAGTACACCGGGACTAGAGATTCCAATGAGCAGTTCTTC	CATSEGPGQYTGTRDSNEQFF
TRBV5-1	-	TRBJ1-3	-	TGCGCCAGCAGCCCAGGACTGGTTCTGGCCACTGGAAACACCATATATTTT	CASSPGLVLATGNTIYF
TRBV10-3	TRBD1	TRBJ2-7	-	TGTGCCATCTCCGGGACAGAACCCTACGAGCAGTACTTC	CAISGTEPYEQYF
TRBV5-1	-	TRBJ2-3	-	TGCGCCAGCAGCTTGCGCGGGAACCCCACAGATACGCAGTATTTT	CASSLRGNPTDTQYF
TRBV11-2	-	TRBJ2-5	-	TGTGCCAGCAGCCTGGGACGGCAAGAGACCCAGTACTTC	CASSLGRQETQYF
TRBV4-3	-	TRBJ2-1	-	TGCGCCAGCAGCCAAGATCGGCTAGCCTACAATGAGCAGTTCTTC	CASSQDRLAYNEQFF
TRBV27	-	TRBJ1-5	-	TGTGCCAGCAGGCCTCGGGTCCCTAGCAATCAGCCCCAGCATTTT	CASRPRVPSNQPQHF
TRBV27	TRBD2	TRBJ2-1	-	TGTGCCAGCAGTTTAGGAGCCGGGACTACCGACAATGAGCAGTTCTTC	CASSLGAGTTDNEQFF
TRBV6-1	TRBD1	TRBJ1-1	-	TGTGCCAGCAGTGAAGTGTGGACAGGAAACACTGAAGCTTTCTTT	CASSEVWTGNTEAFF
TRBV2	TRBD1	TRBJ2-2	-	TGTGCCAGCACCTGGACAGGGGACGGGGAGCTGTTTTTT	CASTWTGDGELFF
TRBV6-5	-	TRBJ1-2	-	TGTGCCAGCAGTTACCGCGCAGGGTCCGGCTACACCTTC	CASSYRAGSGYTF
TRBV5-1	-	TRBJ2-1	-	TGCGCCAGCAGCCTGGCCCGAGCTTATGAGCAGTTCTTC	CASSLARAYEQFF
TRBV5-1	TRBD1	TRBJ1-2	-	TGCGCCAGCAGCTTGGGACCGAGACAGGGAGATAACTATGGCTACACCTTC	CASSLGPRQGDNYGYTF
TRBV19	-	TRBJ2-3	-	TGTGCCAGTAGTATAGATCTATTGGGTTCGGGCACAGATACGCAGTATTTT	CASSIDLLGSGTDTQYF
TRBV27	-	TRBJ1-4	once	TGTGCCAGCAGTTGGGGCAGAAAGGGAGAAAAACTGTTTTTT	CASSWGRKGEKLFF
TRBV29-1	-	TRBJ2-5	-	TGCAGCTCGCAGGGGGGAGGAGAGACCCAGTACTTC	CSSQGGGETQYF
TRBV18	TRBD1	TRBJ2-3	-	TGTGCCAGCTCACCTTATCACGGACAGGGGGCTGCAGATACGCAGTATTTT	CASSPYHGQGAADTQYF
TRBV12-3/TRBV12-4	-	TRBJ2-7	-	TGTGCCAGCAGTTTAGACGGGATCTACGAGCAGTACTTC	CASSLDGIYEQYF
TRBV9	-	TRBJ2-7	-	TGTGCCAGCAGCCCACACATGGGAGGGGGCGAGCAGTACTTC	CASSPHMGGGEQYF
TRBV5-4	TRBD1	TRBJ1-4	-	TGTGCCAGCAGCGTACAGGGGGGTGAAAAACTGTTTTTT	CASSVQGGEKLFF
TRBV25-1	TRBD1	TRBJ1-4	-	TGTGCCAGCAGTGAATTGCGACAGGGGAATGAAAAACTGTTTTTT	CASSELRQGNEKLFF
TRBV28	-	TRBJ2-3	-	TGTGCCAGCAGTCCCACGACAAGGGCAACTTACACAGATACGCAGTATTTT	CASSPTTRATYTDTQYF
TRBV19	-	TRBJ1-5	-	TGTGCCAGTATCCCACTTCAGCCCCAGCATTTT	CASIPLQPQHF
TRBV27	-	TRBJ2-2	-	TGTGCCAGCAGTTTTACACCCCTGGCCGGGGAGCTGTTTTTT	CASSFTPLAGELFF
TRBV9	-	TRBJ1-1	-	TGTGCCAGCAACCCGGAGGGCCTAGGCACTGAAGCTTTCTTT	CASNPEGLGTEAFF
TRBV12-3/TRBV12-4	-	TRBJ1-3	once	TGTGCCAGCAGGCCTACTGGAAACACCATATATTTT	CASRPTGNTIYF
TRBV2	-	TRBJ1-5	-	TGTGCCAGCATTGGAAGCGCGGGGAGTCAGCCCCAGCATTTT	CASIGSAGSQPQHF
TRBV2	TRBD2	TRBJ2-3	-	TGTGCCAGCAGTGAAGGGTGGGGTAGCGGGAGCCCAGATACGCAGTATTTT	CASSEGWGSGSPDTQYF
TRBV12-3/TRBV12-4	-	TRBJ1-2	few	TGTGCCAGCACCGTGGGATTTAACTATGGCTACACCTTC	CASTVGFNYGYTF